These T cell receptor beta chains were read from a single sample in a study of OX40 agonist ivuxolimab in advanced cancers. Libraries were prepared by immunoSEQ multiplex PCR; TCRdb keeps only in-frame clonotypes and omits some of them. The sample lists 99,000 or so clones, roughly 95% seen once, with about 0.19% in the top ten. This specimen was CD4+ or CD8+ T cells sorted from blood, taken in a trial of the OX40 agonist ivuxolimab. The receptor set was obtained from an adult with an advanced solid tumor such as melanoma, head and neck, liver or kidney cancer. The CDR3 runs from the conserved cysteine through the conserved F or W. The D gene is left open where the match is weak. Not all rows give a size; the values are once, few, many and, for expanded clones, a class.

j_call v_call clone_size d_call cdr3_aa cdr3_nt
TRBJ2-3 TRBV7-6 - - CASSPLGGPSTDTQYF TGTGCCAGCAGCCCACTAGGCGGGCCTAGCACAGATACGCAGTATTTT
TRBJ1-1 TRBV19 - - CASNWGMNTEAFF TGTGCCAGTAATTGGGGGATGAACACTGAAGCTTTCTTT
TRBJ1-6 TRBV10-3 - TRBD1 CAISGDRVGGFGNSPLHF TGTGCCATCAGTGGAGACAGGGTAGGCGGTTTTGGTAATTCACCCCTCCACTTT
TRBJ1-1 TRBV7-9 - - CASTIARKTAQNTEAFF TGTGCCAGCACCATAGCGCGGAAGACGGCCCAGAACACTGAAGCTTTCTTT
TRBJ1-5 TRBV4-2 - TRBD1 CASSGQGRDQPQHF TGTGCCAGCAGCGGACAGGGACGGGATCAGCCCCAGCATTTT
TRBJ1-4 TRBV19 once TRBD1 CASSSNRGPLTWGEKLFF TGTGCCAGTAGTAGTAACAGGGGGCCTCTCACGTGGGGTGAAAAACTGTTTTTT
TRBJ2-3 TRBV11-2 - - CASSTRGTDTQYF TGTGCCAGCAGCACACGGGGAACAGATACGCAGTATTTT
TRBJ1-6 TRBV6-1 - - CASTSSGNSPLHF TGTGCCAGCACCTCCTCCGGGAATTCACCCCTCCACTTT
TRBJ1-1 TRBV6-5 - - CASRKMLQGSTEAFF TGTGCCAGCAGAAAGATGTTACAGGGATCCACTGAAGCTTTCTTT
TRBJ2-3 TRBV7-3 - TRBD2 CASSLGLAGLDTQYF TGTGCCAGCAGCTTGGGGCTAGCGGGTCTAGATACGCAGTATTTT
TRBJ1-5 TRBV4-1 - - CASSQEQGAGRNQPQHF TGCGCCAGCAGCCAAGAGCAGGGAGCAGGGCGTAATCAGCCCCAGCATTTT
TRBJ1-6 TRBV25-1 - - CASSSGGASLHF TGTGCCAGCAGTTCCGGCGGGGCCTCCCTCCACTTT
TRBJ2-7 TRBV14 - - CASSQGPLLSSYEQYF TGTGCCAGCAGCCAGGGGCCTCTACTCAGCTCCTACGAGCAGTACTTC
TRBJ1-5 TRBV6-5 few - CASSYVAGNQPQHF TGTGCCAGCAGTTACGTGGCAGGGAATCAGCCCCAGCATTTT
TRBJ1-2 TRBV2 - - CASSPTYGYTF TGTGCCAGCAGTCCAACTTATGGCTACACCTTC
TRBJ2-7 TRBV18 - - CASSPLEGIYEQYF TGTGCCAGCTCACCACTTGAGGGAATCTACGAGCAGTACTTC
TRBJ2-3 TRBV5-1 - - CASSRRDASTDTQYF TGCGCCAGCAGCCGCAGGGACGCTAGCACAGATACGCAGTATTTT
TRBJ2-1 TRBV11-3 once - CASSFSPYNEQFF TGTGCCAGCAGCTTTTCCCCTTACAATGAGCAGTTCTTC
TRBJ2-7 TRBV28 - - CASSPPGQHYEQYF TGTGCCAGCAGTCCCCCGGGACAACACTACGAGCAGTACTTC
TRBJ1-1 TRBV11-1 - - CASSQGPVRAFF TGTGCCAGCAGCCAGGGTCCGGTGCGGGCTTTCTTT
TRBJ1-3 TRBV25-1 - - CASSEFGAGNTIYF TGTGCCAGCAGTGAATTCGGGGCGGGAAACACCATATATTTT
TRBJ1-2 TRBV2 - - CASSERGAGGYTF TGTGCCAGCAGTGAACGGGGGGCGGGTGGCTACACCTTC
TRBJ2-5 TRBV29-1 - TRBD1 CSERQGAGETQYF TGCAGCGAACGACAGGGGGCTGGTGAGACCCAGTACTTC
TRBJ2-1 TRBV2 - - CASSGGTPTYNEQFF TGTGCCAGCAGTGGGGGGACCCCAACCTACAATGAGCAGTTCTTC
TRBJ2-7 TRBV5-6 - - CASSLVGTYSYEQYF TGTGCCAGCAGCTTAGTCGGGACGTATTCCTACGAGCAGTACTTC
TRBJ1-6 TRBV19 - - CASRTEAPNSPLHF TGTGCCAGCAGAACAGAGGCCCCGAATTCACCCCTCCACTTT
TRBJ2-4 TRBV9 - TRBD1 CASSALTGGVGKNIQYF TGTGCCAGCAGCGCATTGACAGGGGGCGTCGGCAAAAACATTCAGTACTTC
TRBJ1-6 TRBV6-6 - - CASSYDSWASPLHF TGTGCCAGCAGTTATGACAGTTGGGCTTCACCCCTCCACTTT
TRBJ1-1 TRBV6-4 once - CASRRDGDVGTEAFF TGTGCCAGCAGACGAGACGGGGACGTGGGCACTGAAGCTTTCTTT
TRBJ1-5 TRBV2 - - CASSPGHLSNQPQHF TGTGCCAGCAGTCCGGGACACCTAAGCAATCAGCCCCAGCATTTT
TRBJ2-6 TRBV15 - - CATSSLWGSGANVLTF TGTGCCACCAGCAGCCTATGGGGTTCCGGGGCCAACGTCCTGACTTTC
TRBJ2-7 TRBV6-6 - TRBD2 CASFTRTSGKDEQYF TGTGCCAGCTTCACCCGGACTAGCGGGAAGGACGAGCAGTACTTC
TRBJ1-1 TRBV6-6 - - CASSYPNTEAFF TGTGCCAGCAGTTACCCTAACACTGAAGCTTTCTTT
TRBJ1-5 TRBV28 - TRBD1 CASHTPGTGGNQPQHF TGTGCCAGCCACACACCCGGGACAGGAGGCAATCAGCCCCAGCATTTT
TRBJ1-1 TRBV4-3 - TRBD1 CASSRGQGVAEAFF TGCGCCAGCAGCCGCGGACAGGGGGTGGCTGAAGCTTTCTTT
TRBJ2-3 TRBV6-5 - - CASSYSPGPYTDTQYF TGTGCCAGCAGTTACTCACCAGGGCCCTACACAGATACGCAGTATTTT
TRBJ2-2 TRBV2 - - CASKGEAGELFF TGTGCCAGCAAGGGAGAGGCCGGGGAGCTGTTTTTT
TRBJ2-2 TRBV19 - - CASSITSLIGELFF TGTGCCAGTAGTATCACTAGTCTAATCGGGGAGCTGTTTTTT
TRBJ2-1 TRBV7-7 - TRBD2 CASSFGTSPSNEQFF TGTGCTAGCAGCTTTGGGACTAGTCCCTCTAATGAGCAGTTCTTC
TRBJ2-7 TRBV10-3 - - CAISESSYEQYF TGTGCCATCAGTGAGTCCTCCTACGAGCAGTACTTC
TRBJ2-7 TRBV5-6 - TRBD2 CASSSLSGRVAYEQYF TGTGCCAGCAGCTCTCTTAGCGGGAGGGTCGCCTACGAGCAGTACTTC
TRBJ1-5 TRBV4-1 few TRBD1 CASSPDRESTRPQHF TGCGCCAGCAGCCCTGACAGGGAGTCGACCCGGCCCCAGCATTTT
TRBJ2-7 TRBV19 - - CASSIEEGDSYEQYF TGTGCCAGTAGTATAGAAGAAGGGGATTCCTACGAGCAGTACTTC
TRBJ1-6 TRBV5-6 - - CASSLAGGSPLHF TGTGCCAGCAGCTTAGCAGGCGGCTCACCCCTCCACTTT
TRBJ1-2 TRBV28 - TRBD1 CASSLRLGDTGQARGYTF TGTGCCAGCAGTTTACGATTGGGGGACACAGGACAGGCCCGTGGCTACACCTTC
TRBJ2-5 TRBV7-3 once - CASSLTLGWAGAETQYF TGTGCCAGCAGCTTAACTTTGGGTTGGGCGGGCGCAGAGACCCAGTACTTC
TRBJ2-4 TRBV18 - TRBD1 CASSPTGQGKNIQYF TGTGCCAGCTCACCGACGGGACAGGGGAAAAACATTCAGTACTTC
TRBJ2-5 TRBV5-1 once TRBD1 CASSWGQGSPYQETQYF TGCGCCAGCAGCTGGGGACAGGGGAGCCCTTACCAAGAGACCCAGTACTTC
TRBJ1-6 TRBV7-2 - TRBD1 CASSQGTVYNSPLHF TGTGCCAGCAGCCAAGGGACAGTTTATAATTCACCCCTCCACTTT
TRBJ1-5 TRBV11-2 - - CASSSQGSNQPQHF TGTGCCAGCAGCTCTCAGGGGAGCAATCAGCCCCAGCATTTT